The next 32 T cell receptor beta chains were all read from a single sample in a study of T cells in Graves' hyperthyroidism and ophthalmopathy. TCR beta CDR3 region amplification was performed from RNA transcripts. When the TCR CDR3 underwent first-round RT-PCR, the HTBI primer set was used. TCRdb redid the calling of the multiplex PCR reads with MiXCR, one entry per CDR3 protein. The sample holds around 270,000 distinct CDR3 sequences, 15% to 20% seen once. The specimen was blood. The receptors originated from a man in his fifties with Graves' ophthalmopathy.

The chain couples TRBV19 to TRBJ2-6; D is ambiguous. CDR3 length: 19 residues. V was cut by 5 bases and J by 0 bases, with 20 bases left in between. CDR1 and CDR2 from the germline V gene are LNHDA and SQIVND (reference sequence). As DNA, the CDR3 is TGTGCCAGTAGTGCTGTCCCGCTGGGCCAAAGCTCTGGGGCCAACGTCCTGACTTTC. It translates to CASSAVPLGQSSGANVLTF. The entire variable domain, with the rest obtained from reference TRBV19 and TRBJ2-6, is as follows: DGGITQSPKYLFRKEGQNVTLSCEQNLNHDAMYWYRQDPGQGLRLIYYSQIVNDFQKGDIAEGYSVSREKKESFPLTVTSAQKNPTAFYLCASSAVPLGQSSGANVLTFGAGSRLTVL.

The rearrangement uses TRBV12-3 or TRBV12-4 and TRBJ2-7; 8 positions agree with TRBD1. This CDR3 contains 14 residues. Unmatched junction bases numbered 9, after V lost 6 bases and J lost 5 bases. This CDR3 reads CASSRDRLQHEQYF. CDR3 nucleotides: TGTGCCAGCAGCCGGGACAGGCTCCAACACGAGCAGTACTTC.

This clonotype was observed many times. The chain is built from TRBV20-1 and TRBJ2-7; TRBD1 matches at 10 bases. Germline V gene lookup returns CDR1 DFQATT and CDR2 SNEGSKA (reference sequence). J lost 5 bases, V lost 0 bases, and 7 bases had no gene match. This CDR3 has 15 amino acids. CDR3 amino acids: CSARDPATGGHEQYF. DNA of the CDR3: TGCAGTGCTAGAGATCCGGCGACAGGGGGCCACGAGCAGTACTTC.

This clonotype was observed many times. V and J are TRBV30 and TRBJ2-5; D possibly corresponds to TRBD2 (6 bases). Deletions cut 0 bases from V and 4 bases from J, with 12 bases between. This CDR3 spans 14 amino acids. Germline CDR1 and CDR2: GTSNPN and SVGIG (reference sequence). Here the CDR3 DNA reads TGTGCCTGGAGTGTAGGCGGGGTATCAGAGACCCAGTACTTC. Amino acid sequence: CAWSVGGVSETQYF. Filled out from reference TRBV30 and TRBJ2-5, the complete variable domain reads SQTIHQWPATLVQPVGSPLSLECTVEGTSNPNLYWYRQAAGRGLQLLFYSVGIGQISSEVPQNLSASRPQDRQFILSSKKLLLSDSGFYLCAWSVGGVSETQYFGPGTRLLVL.

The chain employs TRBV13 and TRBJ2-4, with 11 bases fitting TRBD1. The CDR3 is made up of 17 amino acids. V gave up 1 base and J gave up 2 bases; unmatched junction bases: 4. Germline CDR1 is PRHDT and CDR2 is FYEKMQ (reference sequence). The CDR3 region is CASSLDGTGGPKNIQYF. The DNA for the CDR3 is TGTGCCAGCAGCTTAGACGGGACAGGGGGTCCCAAAAACATTCAGTACTTC. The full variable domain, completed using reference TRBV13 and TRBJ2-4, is AAGVIQSPRHLIKEKRETATLKCYPIPRHDTVYWYQQGPGQDPQFLISFYEKMQSDKGSIPDRFSAQQFSDYHSELNMSSLELGDSALYFCASSLDGTGGPKNIQYFGAGTRLSVL.

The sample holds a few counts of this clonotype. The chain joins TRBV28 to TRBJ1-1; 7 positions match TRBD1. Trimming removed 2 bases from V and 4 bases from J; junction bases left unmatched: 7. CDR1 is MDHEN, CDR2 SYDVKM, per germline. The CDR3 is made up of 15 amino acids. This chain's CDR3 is CASSLHTGAGTEAFF. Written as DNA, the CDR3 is TGTGCCAGCAGTTTACACACAGGGGCCGGCACTGAAGCTTTCTTT.

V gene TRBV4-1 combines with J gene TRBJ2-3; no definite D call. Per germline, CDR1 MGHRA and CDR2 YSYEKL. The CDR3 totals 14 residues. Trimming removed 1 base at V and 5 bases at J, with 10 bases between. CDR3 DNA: TGCGCCAGCAGCCAAGTGCCTAGTGGAGATACGCAGTATTTT. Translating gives CASSQVPSGDTQYF.

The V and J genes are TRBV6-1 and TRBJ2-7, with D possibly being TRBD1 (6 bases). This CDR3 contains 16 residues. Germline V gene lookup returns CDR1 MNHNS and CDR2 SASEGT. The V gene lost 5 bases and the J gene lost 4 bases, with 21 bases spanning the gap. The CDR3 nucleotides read TGTGCCAGCAGTTCAACCGGGACACAAGGCTTTTACGAGCAGTACTTC. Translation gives CASSSTGTQGFYEQYF.

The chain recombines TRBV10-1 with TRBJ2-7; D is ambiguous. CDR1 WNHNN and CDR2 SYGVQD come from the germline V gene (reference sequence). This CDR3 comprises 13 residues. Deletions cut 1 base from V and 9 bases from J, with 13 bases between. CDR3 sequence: CASSEYDETGQYF. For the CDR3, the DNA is TGCGCCAGCAGTGAGTACGACGAAACGGGGCAGTACTTC.

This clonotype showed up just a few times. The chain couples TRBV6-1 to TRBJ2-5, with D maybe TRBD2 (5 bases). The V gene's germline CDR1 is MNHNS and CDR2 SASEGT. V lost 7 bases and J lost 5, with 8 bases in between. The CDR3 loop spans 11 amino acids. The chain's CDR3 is CASNGGETQYF. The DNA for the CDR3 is TGTGCCAGCAACGGCGGGGAGACCCAGTACTTC.

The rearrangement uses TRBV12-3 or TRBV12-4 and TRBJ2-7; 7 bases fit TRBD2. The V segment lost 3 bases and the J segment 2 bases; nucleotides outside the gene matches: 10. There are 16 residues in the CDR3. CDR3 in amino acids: CASSLDRGVGTYEQYF. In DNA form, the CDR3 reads TGTGCCAGCAGTTTGGACCGGGGGGTTGGAACCTACGAGCAGTACTTC.

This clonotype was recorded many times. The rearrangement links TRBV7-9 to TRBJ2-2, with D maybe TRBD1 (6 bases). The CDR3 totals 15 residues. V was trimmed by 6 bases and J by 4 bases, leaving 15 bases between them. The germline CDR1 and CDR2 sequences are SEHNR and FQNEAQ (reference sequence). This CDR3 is CASSLDRQATGELFF. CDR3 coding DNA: TGTGCCAGCAGTCTCGACAGGCAGGCCACCGGGGAGCTGTTTTTT.

The CDR3, as DNA: TGTGCCAGCAGTTTAGGAACTCCCGGGACAAGTGATTACGAGCAGTACTTC. Its translation: CASSLGTPGTSDYEQYF. The chain has TRBV28 and TRBJ2-7; D perhaps matches TRBD1 (6 bases). Germline CDR1 reads MDHEN; CDR2 reads SYDVKM. The CDR3 has 17 amino acids. Trimming shortened V by 2 bases and J by 4 bases, and 21 bases separated the two germline ends.

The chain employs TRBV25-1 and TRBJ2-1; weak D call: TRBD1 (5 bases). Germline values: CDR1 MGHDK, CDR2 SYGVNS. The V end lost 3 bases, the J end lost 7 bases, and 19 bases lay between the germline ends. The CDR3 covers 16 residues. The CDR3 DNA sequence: TGTGCCAGCAGTGAGGATGGGGCTATGGGTAAGAATGAGCAGTTCTTC. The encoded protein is CASSEDGAMGKNEQFF.

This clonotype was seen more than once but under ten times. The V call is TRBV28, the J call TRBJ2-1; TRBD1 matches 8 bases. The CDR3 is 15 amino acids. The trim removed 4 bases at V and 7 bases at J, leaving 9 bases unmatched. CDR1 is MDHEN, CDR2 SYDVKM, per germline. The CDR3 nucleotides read TGTGCCAGCAGTTCGGACAGGGAGGTGAATAATGAGCAGTTCTTC. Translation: CASSSDREVNNEQFF.

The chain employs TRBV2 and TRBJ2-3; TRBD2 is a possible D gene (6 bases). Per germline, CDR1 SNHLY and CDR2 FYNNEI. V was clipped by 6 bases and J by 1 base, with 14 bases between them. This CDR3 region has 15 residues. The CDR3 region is CASSPGTWGTDTQYF. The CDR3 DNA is TGTGCCAGCAGCCCGGGGACTTGGGGCACAGATACGCAGTATTTT.

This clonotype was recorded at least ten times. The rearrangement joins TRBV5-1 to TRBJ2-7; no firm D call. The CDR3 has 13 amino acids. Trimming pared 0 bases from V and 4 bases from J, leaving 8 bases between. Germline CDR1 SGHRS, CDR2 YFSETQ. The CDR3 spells CASSLDGRYEQYF. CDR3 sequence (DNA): TGCGCCAGCAGCTTGGACGGCAGATACGAGCAGTACTTC.

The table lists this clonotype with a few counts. In DNA, the CDR3 is TGTGCCAGCAGGCACCTGGACACCGGGGAGCTGTTTTTT. Its protein product is CASRHLDTGELFF. The rearrangement uses TRBV12-3 or TRBV12-4 and TRBJ2-2; no clear D gene. The CDR3 is 13 amino acids. Trimming took off 6 bases at V and 3 bases at J, with 8 bases between the two ends.

In DNA form, the CDR3 reads TGTGCCAGCAGCTTGGCCGGAAACCTAGCCAAAAACATTCAGTACTTC. This gives the protein CASSLAGNLAKNIQYF. The chain is built from TRBV5-8 and TRBJ2-4; D remains ambiguous. The CDR3 is 16 amino acids. Trimming took 0 bases from V and 0 from J, leaving 10 bases between them. The germline V gene encodes CDR1 SGHTS and CDR2 YDEGEE.

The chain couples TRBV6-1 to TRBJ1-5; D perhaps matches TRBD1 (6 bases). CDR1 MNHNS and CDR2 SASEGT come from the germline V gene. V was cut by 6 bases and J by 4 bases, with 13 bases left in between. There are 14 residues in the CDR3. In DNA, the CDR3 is TGTGCCAGCAGCCGGGACACCTATAATCAGCCCCAGCATTTT. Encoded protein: CASSRDTYNQPQHF.

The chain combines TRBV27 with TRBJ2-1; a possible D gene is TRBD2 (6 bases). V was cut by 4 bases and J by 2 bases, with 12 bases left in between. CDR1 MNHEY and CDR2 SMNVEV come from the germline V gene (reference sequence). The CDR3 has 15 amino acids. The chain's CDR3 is CASSWGDGTYNEQFF. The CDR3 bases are TGTGCCAGCAGTTGGGGGGACGGAACCTACAATGAGCAGTTCTTC.

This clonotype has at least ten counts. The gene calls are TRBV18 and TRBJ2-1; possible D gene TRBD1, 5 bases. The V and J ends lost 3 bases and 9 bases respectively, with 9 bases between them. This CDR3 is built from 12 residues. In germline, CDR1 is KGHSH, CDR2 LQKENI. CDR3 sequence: CASSPGRPEQFF. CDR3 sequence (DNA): TGTGCCAGCTCACCGGGGCGACCTGAGCAGTTCTTC.

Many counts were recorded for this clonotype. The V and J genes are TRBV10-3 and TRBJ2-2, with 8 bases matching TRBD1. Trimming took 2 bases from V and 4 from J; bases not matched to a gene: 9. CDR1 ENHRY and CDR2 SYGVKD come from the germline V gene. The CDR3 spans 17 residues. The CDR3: CAISEVRGQVSTGELFF. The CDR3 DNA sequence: TGTGCCATCAGTGAGGTCAGGGGGCAGGTTTCCACCGGGGAGCTGTTTTTT.

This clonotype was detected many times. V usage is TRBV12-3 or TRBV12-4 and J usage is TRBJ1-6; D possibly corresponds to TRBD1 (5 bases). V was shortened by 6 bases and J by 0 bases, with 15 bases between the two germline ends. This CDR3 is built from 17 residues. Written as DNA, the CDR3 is TGTGCCAGCAGCTCCCAGGGTAGGGGCTCCTATAATTCACCCCTCCACTTT. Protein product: CASSSQGRGSYNSPLHF.

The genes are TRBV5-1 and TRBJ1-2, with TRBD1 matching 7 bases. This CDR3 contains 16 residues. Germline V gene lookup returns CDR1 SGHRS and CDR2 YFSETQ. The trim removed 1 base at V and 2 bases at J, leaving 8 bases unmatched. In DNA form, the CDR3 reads TGCGCCAGCAGCTTGTTTACGGCAGGGGGGAACTATGGCTACACCTTC. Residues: CASSLFTAGGNYGYTF.

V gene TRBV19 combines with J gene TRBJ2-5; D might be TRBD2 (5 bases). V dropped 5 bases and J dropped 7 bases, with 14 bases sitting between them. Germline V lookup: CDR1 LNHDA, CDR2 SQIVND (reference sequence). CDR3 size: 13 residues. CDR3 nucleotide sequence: TGTGCCAGTAGTGAGGGCGGCCTTGGGACCCAGTACTTC. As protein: CASSEGGLGTQYF.

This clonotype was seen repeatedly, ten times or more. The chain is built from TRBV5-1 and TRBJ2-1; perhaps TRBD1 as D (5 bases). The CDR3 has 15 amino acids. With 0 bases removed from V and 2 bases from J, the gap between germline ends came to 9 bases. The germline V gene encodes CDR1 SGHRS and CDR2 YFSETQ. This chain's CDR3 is CASSLGQGTYNEQFF. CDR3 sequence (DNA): TGCGCCAGCAGCTTGGGTCAGGGCACCTACAATGAGCAGTTCTTC.

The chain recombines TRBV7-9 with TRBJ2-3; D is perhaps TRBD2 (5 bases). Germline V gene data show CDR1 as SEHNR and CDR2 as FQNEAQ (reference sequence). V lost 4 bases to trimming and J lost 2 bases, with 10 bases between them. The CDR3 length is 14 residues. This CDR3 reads CASSSLGVTDTQYF. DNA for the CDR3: TGTGCCAGCAGCTCCCTCGGGGTCACAGATACGCAGTATTTT.

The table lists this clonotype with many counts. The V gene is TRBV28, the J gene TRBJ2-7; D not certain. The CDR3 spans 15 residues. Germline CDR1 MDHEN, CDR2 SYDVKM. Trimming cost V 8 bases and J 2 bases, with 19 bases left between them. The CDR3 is CASVFPGRPTYEQYF. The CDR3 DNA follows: TGTGCCAGCGTCTTCCCGGGCAGGCCGACCTACGAGCAGTACTTC.

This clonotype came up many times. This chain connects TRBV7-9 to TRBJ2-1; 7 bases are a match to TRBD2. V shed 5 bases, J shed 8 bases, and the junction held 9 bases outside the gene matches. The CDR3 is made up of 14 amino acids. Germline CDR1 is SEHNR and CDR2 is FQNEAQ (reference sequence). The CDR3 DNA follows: TGTGCCAGCAGCCGCCAGATTCGGGGGGATGAGCAGTTCTTC. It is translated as CASSRQIRGDEQFF.

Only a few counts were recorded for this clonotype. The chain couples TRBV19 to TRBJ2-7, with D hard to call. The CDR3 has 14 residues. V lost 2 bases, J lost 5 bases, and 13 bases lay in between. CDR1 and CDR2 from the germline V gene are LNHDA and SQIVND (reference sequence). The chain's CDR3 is CASSILGRFDEQYF. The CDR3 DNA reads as TGTGCCAGTAGTATACTAGGGCGTTTCGACGAGCAGTACTTC.

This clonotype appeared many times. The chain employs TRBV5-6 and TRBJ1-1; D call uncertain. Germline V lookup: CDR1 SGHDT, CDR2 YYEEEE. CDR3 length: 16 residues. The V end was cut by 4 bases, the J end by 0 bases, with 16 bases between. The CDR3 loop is CASSPVARFMNTEAFF. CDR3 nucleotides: TGTGCCAGCAGCCCGGTCGCTAGGTTCATGAACACTGAAGCTTTCTTT.